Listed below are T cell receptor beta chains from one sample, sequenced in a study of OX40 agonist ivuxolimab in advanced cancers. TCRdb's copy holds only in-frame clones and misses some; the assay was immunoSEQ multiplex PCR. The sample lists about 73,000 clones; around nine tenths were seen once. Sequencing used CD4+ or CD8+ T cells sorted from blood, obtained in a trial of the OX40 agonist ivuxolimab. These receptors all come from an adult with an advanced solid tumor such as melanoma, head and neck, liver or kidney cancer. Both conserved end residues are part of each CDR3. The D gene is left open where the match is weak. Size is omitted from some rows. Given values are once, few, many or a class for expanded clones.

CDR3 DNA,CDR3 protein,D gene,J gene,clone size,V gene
TGTGCCAGCAGCCAAGGTCCGGGACAGGGGGCATACGAGCAGTACTTC,CASSQGPGQGAYEQYF,TRBD1,TRBJ2-7,.,TRBV4-2
TGTGCCAGCAGCCATCAGGGGGACACTGAAGCTTTCTTT,CASSHQGDTEAFF,TRBD1,TRBJ1-1,.,TRBV14
TGTGCCAGCAGTGAACGGAGGGGGCTGGCGGGTCAGCCCCAGCATTTT,CASSERRGLAGQPQHF,TRBD1,TRBJ1-5,.,TRBV28
TGCGCCAGCAGCTCGGGACAGGGAGAAGGTCAGCCCCAGCATTTT,CASSSGQGEGQPQHF,TRBD1,TRBJ1-5,.,TRBV5-1
TGCGCCAGCAGCTTGCTAGCGGGTAGCTCCTACGAGCAGTACTTC,CASSLLAGSSYEQYF,TRBD2,TRBJ2-7,.,TRBV5-1
TGTGCCAGCAGTTACGGGTTAGTCTACGAGCAGTACTTC,CASSYGLVYEQYF,.,TRBJ2-7,once,TRBV6-5
TGCGCCAGCAGCATACAGGGGACAACCACAGATACGCAGTATTTT,CASSIQGTTTDTQYF,TRBD1,TRBJ2-3,once,TRBV5-1
TGTGCCTGGAGTCCGATTGCAGGGCTTCGAGGTAGACAAGCTTTCTTT,CAWSPIAGLRGRQAFF,.,TRBJ1-1,.,TRBV30
TGTGCCAGCAGTGAAGCGAATCTTCGGAACACTGAAGCTTTCTTT,CASSEANLRNTEAFF,.,TRBJ1-1,.,TRBV6-1
TGTGCCAGCCAGGGGGCCTACGAGCAGTACTTC,CASQGAYEQYF,TRBD1,TRBJ2-7,.,TRBV2
TGTGCCAGTAGCCCGTCATATAATTCACCCCTCCACTTT,CASSPSYNSPLHF,.,TRBJ1-6,.,TRBV19
TGTGCCAGCAGCTTGACAGGTTCTGGAAACACCATATATTTT,CASSLTGSGNTIYF,.,TRBJ1-3,.,TRBV7-2
TGTGCCAGCAGTTTTGGGGGCGCCTCCTACGAGCAGTACTTC,CASSFGGASYEQYF,.,TRBJ2-7,.,TRBV27
TGTGCCAGCAGCGTAAGGGACAGGGGTTACGAGCAGTACTTC,CASSVRDRGYEQYF,TRBD1,TRBJ2-7,.,TRBV9
TGTGCCAGCAGCTTAGCGAGTCCGAACTCTGGAAACACCATATATTTT,CASSLASPNSGNTIYF,.,TRBJ1-3,.,TRBV7-2
TGTGCCAGCAGCGTAGGAAGAGCAGGGACGAACACCGGGGAGCTGTTTTTT,CASSVGRAGTNTGELFF,.,TRBJ2-2,few,TRBV9
TGTGCCTGGAGTGGCCGTGGGACCACATTT,CAWSGRGTTF,.,TRBJ1-1,.,TRBV30
TGTGCCAGCAGCTCGATCTTCCGACAGCAAGAGACCCAGTACTTC,CASSSIFRQQETQYF,.,TRBJ2-5,.,TRBV11-2
TGTGCCAGCAGCGAGGGTCCCGGGGGTGGAACTGAAGCTTTCTTT,CASSEGPGGGTEAFF,.,TRBJ1-1,.,TRBV9
TGTGCCAGCAACCCCGGCGGCAGGCCGATGAACACTGAAGCTTTCTTT,CASNPGGRPMNTEAFF,.,TRBJ1-1,.,TRBV2
TGTGCCAGTACCCCCGGGCAGGGGGCCCACGAGCAGTACTTC,CASTPGQGAHEQYF,TRBD1,TRBJ2-7,.,TRBV19
TGTGCCAGCAGCTCGGGACTAGTTTCCGAGCAGTACTTC,CASSSGLVSEQYF,TRBD2,TRBJ2-7,.,TRBV11-3
TGCGCCAGCAGCTTGAACGGGAGGGTATCAGATACGCAGTATTTT,CASSLNGRVSDTQYF,TRBD2,TRBJ2-3,.,TRBV5-1
TGTGCCAGTTCTGACAGGGGGCGGTTATCAGATACGCAGTATTTT,CASSDRGRLSDTQYF,TRBD1,TRBJ2-3,.,TRBV6-1
TGTGCCAGCTCACCACCGCTAGGGAGCACCTCAGATCCCTTCTATGGCTACACCTTC,CASSPPLGSTSDPFYGYTF,.,TRBJ1-2,.,TRBV18
TGTGCCAGCAGCTTACGGGCGGGAGGAACGGCCGGGGAGCTGTTTTTT,CASSLRAGGTAGELFF,TRBD2,TRBJ2-2,.,TRBV7-3
TGCAGCGCCCGGGACAGACTGAACGAGCAGTACTTC,CSARDRLNEQYF,TRBD1,TRBJ2-7,.,TRBV29-1
TGTGCCAGCAGCTCGACAGGGGCAGCCAAAAACATTCAGTACTTC,CASSSTGAAKNIQYF,TRBD1,TRBJ2-4,.,TRBV7-9
TGTGCCAGCCGTGGGACTAGCGGGAGCCTGGGGGGGGAGACCCAGTACTTC,CASRGTSGSLGGETQYF,TRBD2,TRBJ2-5,.,TRBV2
TGTGCCAGCAGACTGGACAGGGGAACAAAAGACACCATATATTTT,CASRLDRGTKDTIYF,TRBD1,TRBJ1-3,few,TRBV28